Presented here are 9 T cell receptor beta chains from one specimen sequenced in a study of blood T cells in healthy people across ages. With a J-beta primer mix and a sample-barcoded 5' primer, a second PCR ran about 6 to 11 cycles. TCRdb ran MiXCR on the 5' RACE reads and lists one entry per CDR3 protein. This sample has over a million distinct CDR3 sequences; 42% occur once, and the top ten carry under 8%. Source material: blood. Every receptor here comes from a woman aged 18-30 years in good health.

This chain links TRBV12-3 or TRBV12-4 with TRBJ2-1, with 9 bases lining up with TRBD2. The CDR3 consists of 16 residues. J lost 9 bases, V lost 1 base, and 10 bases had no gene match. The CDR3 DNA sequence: TGTGCCAGCAGTTTAGGGTCTAGCGGGGTCCTGGGTGAGCAGTTCTTC. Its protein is CASSLGSSGVLGEQFF.

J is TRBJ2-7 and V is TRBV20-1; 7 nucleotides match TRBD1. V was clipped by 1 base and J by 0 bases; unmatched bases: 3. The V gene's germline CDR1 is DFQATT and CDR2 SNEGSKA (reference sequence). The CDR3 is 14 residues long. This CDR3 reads CSARAGTASYEQYF. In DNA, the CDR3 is TGCAGTGCTAGAGCCGGGACAGCCTCCTACGAGCAGTACTTC.

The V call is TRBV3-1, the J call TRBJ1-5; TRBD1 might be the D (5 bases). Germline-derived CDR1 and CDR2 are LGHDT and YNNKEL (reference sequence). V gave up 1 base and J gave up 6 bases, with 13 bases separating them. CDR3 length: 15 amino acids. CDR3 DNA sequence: TGTGCCAGCAGCCAAGCCTCAGGGCTGGGTCAGCCCCAGCATTTT. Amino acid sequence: CASSQASGLGQPQHF.

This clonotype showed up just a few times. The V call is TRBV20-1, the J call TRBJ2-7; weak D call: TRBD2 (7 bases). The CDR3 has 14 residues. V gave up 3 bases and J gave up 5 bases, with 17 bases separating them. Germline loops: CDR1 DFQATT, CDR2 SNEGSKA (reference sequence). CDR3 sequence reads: CSASAGGRGDEQYF. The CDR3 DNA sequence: TGCAGTGCTAGTGCCGGGGGCCGGGGGGACGAGCAGTACTTC.

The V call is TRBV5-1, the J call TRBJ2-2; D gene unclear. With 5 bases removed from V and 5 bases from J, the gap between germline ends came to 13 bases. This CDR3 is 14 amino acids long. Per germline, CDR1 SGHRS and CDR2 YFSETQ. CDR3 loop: CASSGFGVTGELFF. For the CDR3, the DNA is TGCGCCAGCAGTGGGTTCGGTGTTACCGGGGAGCTGTTTTTT.

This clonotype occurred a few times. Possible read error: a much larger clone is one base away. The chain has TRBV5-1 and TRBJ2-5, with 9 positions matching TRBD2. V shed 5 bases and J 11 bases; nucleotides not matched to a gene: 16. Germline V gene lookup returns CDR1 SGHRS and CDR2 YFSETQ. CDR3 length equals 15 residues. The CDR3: CASRGSGGLSNEQYF. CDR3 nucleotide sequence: TGCGCCAGCAGGGGTAGCGGGGGCCTTAGTAATGAGCAGTACTTC.

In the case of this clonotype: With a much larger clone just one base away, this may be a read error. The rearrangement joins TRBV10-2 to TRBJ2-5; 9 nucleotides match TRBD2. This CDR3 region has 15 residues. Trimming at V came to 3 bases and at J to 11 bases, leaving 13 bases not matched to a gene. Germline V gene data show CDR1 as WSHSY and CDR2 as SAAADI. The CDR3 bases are TGCGCCAGCAGTGAAGTAGCGGGAGCCTACAATGAGCAGTACTTC. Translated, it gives CASSEVAGAYNEQYF.

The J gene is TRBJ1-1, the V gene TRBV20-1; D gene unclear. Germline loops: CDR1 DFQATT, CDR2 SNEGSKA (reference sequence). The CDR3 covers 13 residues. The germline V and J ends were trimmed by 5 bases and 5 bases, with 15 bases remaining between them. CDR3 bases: TGCAGTGCTCGAGGAATACTTGGGACTGAAGCTTTCTTT. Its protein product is CSARGILGTEAFF.

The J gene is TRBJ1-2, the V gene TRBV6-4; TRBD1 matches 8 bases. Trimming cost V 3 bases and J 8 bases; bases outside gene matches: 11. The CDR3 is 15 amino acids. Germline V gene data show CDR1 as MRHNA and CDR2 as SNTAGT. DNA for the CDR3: TGTGCCAGCAGTGAAAACACGAGGACAGGGCACGGCTACACCTTC. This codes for CASSENTRTGHGYTF.